This TCR beta chain was identified in a study of T cells in Graves' hyperthyroidism and ophthalmopathy. General study findings and limits: Ophthalmopathy, as predicted by the model, came a median roughly 6.5 months after the prediction.

In the case of this clonotype: Antigen unknown.

Germline CDR1 reads SGHNT; CDR2 reads YYREEE (reference sequence). The CDR3 runs 17 residues. V shed 4 bases and J 2 bases; nucleotides not matched to a gene: 12. Amplification yielded TCR beta CDR3 regions, with RNA transcripts as the source. The study used the HTBI primer set for a first-round RT-PCR of the TCR CDR3. Via MiXCR, TCRdb re-called the multiplex PCR reads, giving one row per CDR3 protein. The sample yields 350,000 or so distinct CDR3 sequences, approximately 18% seen once. Hyperthyroidism was newly diagnosed in patients aged 18 to 65 (duration under 2 months). The chain recombines TRBV5-4 with TRBJ2-7; 10 bases map to TRBD1. The receptor was isolated from a woman between 50 and 59 years old with Graves' hyperthyroidism. Sequences were obtained from blood. CDR3 bases: TGTGCCAGCAGCCATTCTGGGACAGGGGACCTCCCCTACGAGCAGTACTTC. Protein sequence: CASSHSGTGDLPYEQYF.